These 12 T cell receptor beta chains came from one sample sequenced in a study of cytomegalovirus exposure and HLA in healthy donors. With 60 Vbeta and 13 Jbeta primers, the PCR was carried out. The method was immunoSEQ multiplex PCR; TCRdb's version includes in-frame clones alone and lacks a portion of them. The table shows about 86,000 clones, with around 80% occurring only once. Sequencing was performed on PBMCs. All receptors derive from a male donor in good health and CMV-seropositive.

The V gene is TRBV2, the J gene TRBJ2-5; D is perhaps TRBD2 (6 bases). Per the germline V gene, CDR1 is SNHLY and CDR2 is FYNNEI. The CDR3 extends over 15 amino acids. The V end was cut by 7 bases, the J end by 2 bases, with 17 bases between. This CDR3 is CASTPLGGGQETQYF. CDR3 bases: TGTGCCAGCACACCCCTCGGGGGAGGACAAGAGACCCAGTACTTC.

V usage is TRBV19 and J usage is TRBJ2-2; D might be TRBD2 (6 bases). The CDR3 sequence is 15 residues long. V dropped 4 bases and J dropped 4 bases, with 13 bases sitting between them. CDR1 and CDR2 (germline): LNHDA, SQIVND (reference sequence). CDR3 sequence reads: CASSTTGLRTGELFF. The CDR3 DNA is TGTGCCAGTAGTACCACGGGACTGCGCACCGGGGAGCTGTTTTTT.

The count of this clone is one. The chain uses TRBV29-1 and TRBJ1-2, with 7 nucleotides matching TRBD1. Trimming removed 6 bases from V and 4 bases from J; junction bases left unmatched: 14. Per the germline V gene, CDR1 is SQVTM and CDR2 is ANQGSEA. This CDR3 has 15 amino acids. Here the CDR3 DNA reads TGCAGCGTGGGACGAAGGGACAGATACTTCTATGGCTACACCTTC. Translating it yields CSVGRRDRYFYGYTF.

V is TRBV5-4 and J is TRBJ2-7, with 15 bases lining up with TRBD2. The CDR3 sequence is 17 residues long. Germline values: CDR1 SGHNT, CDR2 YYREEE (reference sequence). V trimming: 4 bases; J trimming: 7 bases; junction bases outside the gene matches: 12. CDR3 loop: CASSQEGLAGGPDEQYF. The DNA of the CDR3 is TGTGCCAGCAGCCAAGAAGGACTAGCGGGAGGGCCTGATGAGCAGTACTTC.

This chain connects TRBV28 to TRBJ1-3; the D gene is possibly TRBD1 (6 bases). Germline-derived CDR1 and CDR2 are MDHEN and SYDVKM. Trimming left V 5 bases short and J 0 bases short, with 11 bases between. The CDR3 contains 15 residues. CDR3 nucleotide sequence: TGTGCCAGCAGTAGGGTAGGGGGCTCTGGAAACACCATATATTTT. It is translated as CASSRVGGSGNTIYF.

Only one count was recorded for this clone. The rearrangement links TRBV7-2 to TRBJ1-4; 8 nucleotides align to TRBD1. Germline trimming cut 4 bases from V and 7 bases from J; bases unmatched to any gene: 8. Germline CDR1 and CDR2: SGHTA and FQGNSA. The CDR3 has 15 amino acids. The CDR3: CASSSRTGPTEKLFF. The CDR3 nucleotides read TGTGCCAGCAGCTCCCGGACAGGGCCAACTGAAAAACTGTTTTTT.

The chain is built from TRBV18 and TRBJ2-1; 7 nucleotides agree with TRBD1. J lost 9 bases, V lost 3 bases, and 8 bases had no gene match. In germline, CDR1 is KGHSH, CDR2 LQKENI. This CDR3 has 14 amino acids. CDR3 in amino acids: CASSPGTVAFEQFF. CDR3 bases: TGTGCCAGCTCACCCGGGACAGTTGCGTTTGAGCAGTTCTTC.

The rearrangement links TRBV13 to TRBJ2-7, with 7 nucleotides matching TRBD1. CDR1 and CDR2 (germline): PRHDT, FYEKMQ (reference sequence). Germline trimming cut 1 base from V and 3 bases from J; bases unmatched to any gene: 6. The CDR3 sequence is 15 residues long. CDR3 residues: CASSLAQTGIYEQYF. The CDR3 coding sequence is TGTGCCAGCAGCTTAGCTCAGACAGGGATCTACGAGCAGTACTTC.

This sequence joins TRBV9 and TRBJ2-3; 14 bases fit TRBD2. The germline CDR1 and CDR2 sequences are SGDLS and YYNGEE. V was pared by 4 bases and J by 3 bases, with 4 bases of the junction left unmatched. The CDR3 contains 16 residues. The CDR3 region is CASSYGTSGRTDTQYF. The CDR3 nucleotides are TGTGCCAGCAGCTACGGGACTAGCGGGAGAACAGATACGCAGTATTTT.

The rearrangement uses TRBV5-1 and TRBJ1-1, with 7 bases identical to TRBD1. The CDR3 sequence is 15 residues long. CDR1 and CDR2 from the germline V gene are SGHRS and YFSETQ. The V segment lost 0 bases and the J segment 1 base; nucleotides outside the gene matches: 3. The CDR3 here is CASSLVGGTNTEAFF. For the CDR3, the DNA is TGCGCCAGCAGCTTGGTAGGGGGCACGAACACTGAAGCTTTCTTT.

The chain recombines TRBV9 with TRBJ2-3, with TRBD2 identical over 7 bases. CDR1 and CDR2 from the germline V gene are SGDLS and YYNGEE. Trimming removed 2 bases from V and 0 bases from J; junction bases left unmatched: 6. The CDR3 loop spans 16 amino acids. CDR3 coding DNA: TGTGCCAGCAGCGTGGCTAGCGGATATAGCACAGATACGCAGTATTTT. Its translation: CASSVASGYSTDTQYF.

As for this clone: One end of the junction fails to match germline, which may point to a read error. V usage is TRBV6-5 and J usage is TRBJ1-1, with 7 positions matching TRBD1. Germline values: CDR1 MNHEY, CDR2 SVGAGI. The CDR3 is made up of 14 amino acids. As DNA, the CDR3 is TGTGCCAGCAGTTACTCGTTTCCGGGACAGAAAGCGTTTTTT. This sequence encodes CASSYSFPGQKAFF.